What follows are 13 T cell receptor beta chains derived from one specimen sequenced in a study of CD8 T cells in Susac syndrome. When the RNA was reverse transcribed, random hexamers were used with an input of about 0.45 to 1 ug. TCRdb processed the immunoSEQ multiplex PCR reads anew with MiXCR; each CDR3 protein has one entry. The sample lists around 190,000 distinct CDR3 sequences, 85% to 95% occurring once. The sequenced material came from CD4+ T cells from PBMCs. The receptors come from a human donor with Susac syndrome.

This chain uses TRBV14 with TRBJ2-3; D is undetermined. The germline CDR1 and CDR2 sequences are SGHDN and FVKESK. V shed 1 base and J shed 1 base, with 12 bases lying between them. The CDR3 runs 16 residues. This CDR3 reads CASSQVTSTRTDTQYF. Written as DNA, the CDR3 is TGTGCCAGCAGCCAAGTAACGTCGACTCGCACAGATACGCAGTATTTT.

In nucleotides, the CDR3 is TGTGCCAGCAGCTTAGGTAGCGGGGGGGCAATGAATGAGCAGTTCTTC. Protein sequence: CASSLGSGGAMNEQFF. The chain joins TRBV7-9 to TRBJ2-1; 11 bases line up with TRBD2. Trimming at V came to 1 base and at J to 7 bases, leaving 6 bases not matched to a gene. The CDR3 spans 16 residues. CDR1 and CDR2 from the germline V gene are SEHNR and FQNEAQ (reference sequence).

The chain uses TRBV3-1 and TRBJ1-1; 8 bases match TRBD1. The V and J ends lost 5 bases and 6 bases, in that order; junction bases with no gene match: 11. CDR3 length equals 15 residues. Germline V CDR1 and CDR2: LGHDT, YNNKEL (reference sequence). CDR3 loop: CASSKIRGQRAEAFF. The CDR3 DNA sequence: TGTGCCAGCAGCAAAATCAGGGGGCAGAGGGCTGAAGCTTTCTTT.

V is TRBV12-5 and J is TRBJ2-3; tentative D call: TRBD2 (5 bases). V lost 2 bases, J lost 6 bases, and 9 bases lay in between. Germline assignment: CDR1 LGHNT and CDR2 FRNRAP. The CDR3 has 13 residues. The CDR3 bases are TGTGCTAGTGGTTTGAGAGGGTCGGATACGCAGTATTTT. This gives the protein CASGLRGSDTQYF.

The V and J genes are TRBV2 and TRBJ2-3; D not resolved. CDR3 length: 14 amino acids. V was shortened by 5 bases and J by 0 bases, with 9 bases between the two germline ends. Germline lookup yields CDR1 SNHLY and CDR2 FYNNEI. In nucleotides, the CDR3 is TGTGCCAGCAGTCCTTTCCACAGCACAGATACGCAGTATTTT. Amino acids: CASSPFHSTDTQYF.

This clonotype was detected once. This sequence joins TRBV18 and TRBJ2-7; 7 positions agree with TRBD2. Germline V gene lookup returns CDR1 KGHSH and CDR2 LQKENI. This CDR3 is 14 amino acids long. V lost 2 bases and J lost 7; bases outside the gene matches: 8. CDR3 sequence: CASSPSGDYGEQYF. DNA for the CDR3: TGTGCCAGCTCACCAAGCGGGGATTATGGAGAGCAGTACTTC.

The rearrangement uses TRBV2 and TRBJ1-6; possible D gene TRBD1, 5 bases. Per the germline V gene, CDR1 is SNHLY and CDR2 is FYNNEI. The CDR3 has 15 amino acids. Trimming removed 4 bases from V and 5 bases from J, with 12 bases in between. Written as DNA, the CDR3 is TGTGCCAGCAGTGTCGAGACAGTTAATAATTCACCCCTCCACTTT. Translating gives CASSVETVNNSPLHF.

The chain employs TRBV27 and TRBJ2-3, with D possibly being TRBD2 (6 bases). The CDR3 totals 14 residues. Trimming removed 5 bases from V and 6 bases from J, with 15 bases in between. The V gene's germline CDR1 is MNHEY and CDR2 SMNVEV (reference sequence). DNA of the CDR3: TGTGCCAGCAGTGTGACTAGTTCGGTTGATACGCAGTATTTT. Translated: CASSVTSSVDTQYF.

The chain carries TRBV29-1 and TRBJ1-4; tentatively, D is TRBD1 (6 bases). V lost 4 bases and J lost 6, with 9 bases in between. This CDR3 spans 12 amino acids. Germline values: CDR1 SQVTM, CDR2 ANQGSEA. CDR3: CSVAAGDEKLFF. Here the CDR3 DNA reads TGCAGCGTTGCCGCAGGGGATGAAAAACTGTTTTTT.

The chain couples TRBV5-1 to TRBJ2-1, with 8 bases lining up with TRBD2. The CDR3 loop spans 14 amino acids. V shed 5 bases and J 7 bases; nucleotides not matched to a gene: 8. CDR1 SGHRS and CDR2 YFSETQ come from the germline V gene. The CDR3: CASRAGGPGNEQFF. The DNA for the CDR3 is TGCGCCAGCAGGGCGGGGGGCCCGGGAAATGAGCAGTTCTTC.

This rearrangement joins TRBV20-1 to TRBJ2-2, with D perhaps being TRBD1 or TRBD2 (5 bases each). V was trimmed by 4 bases and J by 8 bases, leaving 17 bases between them. The length of the CDR3 is 14 residues. Germline V lookup: CDR1 DFQATT, CDR2 SNEGSKA (reference sequence). CDR3 sequence: CSAIPGLGTGELFF. The CDR3 DNA reads as TGCAGTGCTATACCGGGCCTCGGGACGGGGGAGCTGTTTTTT.

The V and J genes are TRBV15 and TRBJ1-6; D is unresolved. Trimming removed 5 bases from V and 3 bases from J, with 14 bases in between. The CDR3 is made up of 16 amino acids. Germline V gene sequence: CDR1 LNHNV, CDR2 YYDKDF (reference sequence). The CDR3 DNA reads TGTGCCACCAGCCTTCCGACTGCGGACTATAATTCACCCCTCCACTTT. Encoded protein: CATSLPTADYNSPLHF.

This chain links TRBV12-3 or TRBV12-4 with TRBJ1-2; D is possibly TRBD1 (5 bases). The CDR3 runs 15 residues. Trimming removed 6 bases from V and 0 bases from J, with 14 bases in between. CDR3 nucleotides: TGTGCCAGCAGCATCGACAGACTTACTAACTATGGCTACACCTTC. Protein sequence: CASSIDRLTNYGYTF.